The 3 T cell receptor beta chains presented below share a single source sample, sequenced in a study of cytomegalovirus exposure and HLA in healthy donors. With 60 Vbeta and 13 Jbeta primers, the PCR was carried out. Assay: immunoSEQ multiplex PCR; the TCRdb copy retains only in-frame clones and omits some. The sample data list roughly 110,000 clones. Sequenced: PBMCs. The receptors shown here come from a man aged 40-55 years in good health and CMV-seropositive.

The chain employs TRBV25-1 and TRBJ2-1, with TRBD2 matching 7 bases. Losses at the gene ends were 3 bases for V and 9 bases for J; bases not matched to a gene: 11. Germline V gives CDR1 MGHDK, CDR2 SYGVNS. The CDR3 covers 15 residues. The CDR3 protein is CASSDPRTSLGEQFF. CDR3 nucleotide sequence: TGTGCCAGCAGTGATCCCCGGACTAGTTTGGGTGAGCAGTTCTTC.

For the CDR3, the DNA is TGTGCCAGCAGTTACCGACAGGAGTACACCGGGGAGCTGTTTTTT. It translates to CASSYRQEYTGELFF. The rearrangement links TRBV7-8 to TRBJ2-2; tentative D call: TRBD1 (6 bases). The CDR3 is made up of 15 amino acids. CDR1 is SGHVS and CDR2 is FQNEAQ in the germline V gene. V was trimmed by 6 bases and J by 3 bases, leaving 14 bases between them.

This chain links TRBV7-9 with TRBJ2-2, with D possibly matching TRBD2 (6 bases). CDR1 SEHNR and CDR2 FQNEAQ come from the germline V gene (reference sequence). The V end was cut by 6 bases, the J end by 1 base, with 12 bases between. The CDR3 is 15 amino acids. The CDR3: CASRLTSQNTGELFF. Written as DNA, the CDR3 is TGTGCCAGCAGACTTACTAGCCAGAACACCGGGGAGCTGTTTTTT. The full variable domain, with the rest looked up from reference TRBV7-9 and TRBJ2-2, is DTGVSQNPRHKITKRGQNVTFRCDPISEHNRLYWYRQTLGQGPEFLTYFQNEAQLEKSRLLSDRFSAERPKGSFSTLEIQRTEQGDSAMYLCASRLTSQNTGELFFGEGSRLTVL.